Presented here are 8 T cell receptor beta chains from one specimen sequenced in a study of T cells after yellow fever vaccination. TCRdb ran MiXCR on the 5' RACE reads and lists one entry per CDR3 protein. Counted here are about 170,000 distinct CDR3 sequences, 9.5% to 11% occurring once; the ten biggest clones make up around 34%. The source material was CD8+ T cells sorted from PBMCs, sampled 15 days after the yellow fever booster vaccination. These receptors were taken from a man aged 18 to 35 who received the YFV17D yellow fever vaccine.

V and J are TRBV5-5 and TRBJ1-5; no clear D. CDR1 SGHKS and CDR2 YYEKEE come from the germline V gene (reference sequence). V lost 4 bases, J lost 0 bases, and 11 bases lay in between. The CDR3 extends over 15 amino acids. The DNA for the CDR3 is TGTGCCAGCAGCATCGACGGTGATAGCAATCAGCCCCAGCATTTT. The encoded protein is CASSIDGDSNQPQHF.

This clonotype was counted a few times. The rearrangement uses TRBV29-1 and TRBJ2-5, with 9 bases identical to TRBD2. The CDR3 runs to 16 residues. Germline loops: CDR1 SQVTM, CDR2 ANQGSEA. Germline trimming cut 4 bases from V and 0 bases from J; bases unmatched to any gene: 9. Here the CDR3 DNA reads TGCAGCGTTGTGGGGCTAGCGGGGCCTAACCAAGAGACCCAGTACTTC. Its translation is CSVVGLAGPNQETQYF. Variable domain in full (rest from reference TRBV29-1 and TRBJ2-5): SAVISQKPSRDICQRGTSLTIQCQVDSQVTMMFWYRQQPGQSLTLIATANQGSEATYESGFVIDKFPISRPNLTFSTLTVSNMSPEDSSIYLCSVVGLAGPNQETQYFGPGTRLLVL.

The rearrangement links TRBV4-1 to TRBJ2-2, with D unresolved. The length of the CDR3 is 13 residues. CDR1 is MGHRA, CDR2 YSYEKL, per germline. V shed 2 bases and J shed 6 bases, with 7 bases lying between them. CDR3 protein: CASSQWVAGELFF. The CDR3 DNA reads TGCGCCAGCAGCCAATGGGTGGCCGGGGAGCTGTTTTTT.

The chain links TRBV9 to TRBJ1-1, with D maybe TRBD1 (5 bases). V gave up 3 bases and J gave up 0 bases, with 18 bases separating them. The CDR3 has 17 amino acids. Germline lookup yields CDR1 SGDLS and CDR2 YYNGEE. The CDR3 coding sequence is TGTGCCAGCAGCGCTAGACAGAGAGCGGGCATGAACACTGAAGCTTTCTTT. Protein product: CASSARQRAGMNTEAFF.

The chain links TRBV30 to TRBJ1-2; perhaps TRBD1 as D (5 bases). The CDR3 is 14 residues long. V was cut by 4 bases and J by 4 bases, with 16 bases left in between. The germline V gene has CDR1 GTSNPN and CDR2 SVGIG (reference sequence). The CDR3 sequence is CAWTLPTEPYGYTF. CDR3 sequence (DNA): TGTGCCTGGACCCTCCCGACAGAGCCCTATGGCTACACCTTC.

This clonotype was seen at least ten times. This sequence joins TRBV5-1 and TRBJ2-3; TRBD1 matches at 8 bases. Unmatched junction bases numbered 11, after V lost 4 bases and J lost 7 bases. CDR3 length equals 15 residues. CDR1 and CDR2 from the germline V gene are SGHRS and YFSETQ. This CDR3 reads CASSPSDRAQHTQYF. The CDR3 DNA follows: TGCGCCAGCAGCCCCTCGGACAGGGCTCAACATACGCAGTATTTT.

This clonotype was recorded at least ten times. This rearrangement joins TRBV29-1 to TRBJ1-1; 11 positions agree with TRBD1. The CDR3 has 14 residues. Germline CDR1 and CDR2: SQVTM and ANQGSEA. The V and J ends lost 1 base and 3 bases, in that order; junction bases with no gene match: 1. CDR3 coding DNA: TGCAGCGTTGAAGGGGGACAGGGGGACACTGAAGCTTTCTTT. It encodes CSVEGGQGDTEAFF.

This clonotype was counted only a few times. V is TRBV29-1 and J is TRBJ2-1; no reliable D call. This CDR3 contains 16 residues. Looked up from germline, CDR1 is SQVTM and CDR2 is ANQGSEA. The V gene lost 3 bases and the J gene lost 5 bases, with 20 bases spanning the gap. The CDR3 DNA reads as TGCAGCGTTGAGGGTTTGAGAAGGGCTCAAGACAATGAGCAGTTCTTC. It is translated as CSVEGLRRAQDNEQFF.